This record covers a single T cell receptor (beta chain). The sample is drawn from a study of OX40 agonist ivuxolimab in advanced cancers. Sampled blood was obtained at baseline, cycle 4 day 1, and cycle 7 day 1. Sequencing used immunoSEQ multiplex PCR; TCRdb keeps in-frame clones, though not all of them. The sample holds 100,000 or so clones, approximately 90% seen once. The TCR sequence derives from an adult with an advanced solid tumor such as melanoma, head and neck, liver or kidney cancer. The sequences come from CD4+ or CD8+ T cells sorted from blood, collected in a trial of the OX40 agonist ivuxolimab.

In DNA, the CDR3 is TGTGCCAGCAGTAGTCCAGGTGCGGGGTCCCCCTACGAGCAGTACTTC. This gives the protein CASSSPGAGSPYEQYF. The gene calls are TRBV28 and TRBJ2-7; possible D gene TRBD2, 6 bases. The V end lost 5 bases, the J end lost 2 bases, and 19 bases lay between the germline ends. Germline CDR1 reads MDHEN; CDR2 reads SYDVKM. The CDR3 length is 16 residues. The full variable domain, completed using reference TRBV28 and TRBJ2-7, is DVKVTQSSRYLVKRTGEKVFLECVQDMDHENMFWYRQDPGLGLRLIYFSYDVKMKEKGDIPEGYSVSREKKERFSLILESASTNQTSMYLCASSSPGAGSPYEQYFGPGTRLTVT.